This T cell receptor (beta chain) came from a study of siplizumab effects on memory and regulatory T cells. The assay was immunoSEQ multiplex PCR, and TCRdb's table has in-frame clones only and misses some. The table records fewer than 100,000 clones, nearly 95% of them present only once. The V end was cut by 0 bases, the J end by 0 bases, with 15 bases between. This CDR3 has 18 amino acids. CDR1 and CDR2 (germline): SGHKS, YYEKEE (reference sequence). V gene TRBV5-5 combines with J gene TRBJ1-4; D not certain. This receptor was obtained from a human donor in good health. The sequenced sample consisted of non-Treg CD4+ T cells sorted from blood. CDR3 nucleotides: TGTGCCAGCAGCTTGGATATAGGGAGGAGGGCAACTAATGAAAAACTGTTTTTT. Protein: CASSLDIGRRATNEKLFF.